Below, 22 T cell receptor beta chains from the same sample are listed, as sequenced in a study of blood T cell repertoires in COVID-19 (dated by TCRdb to about 2020). The library was obtained by the immunoSEQ multiplex PCR assay. TCRdb re-hosts the immuneACCESS table, in-frame sequences only. Its copies lack some clones; in the studies checked, an unresolved V gene accounts for under half of them, and the cause for the rest is not known. The sample table contains some 210,000 clones; only one count was recorded for roughly 82% of them. The ten largest clones take up approximately 12% of the sample. Sequenced material: peripheral blood. The receptors derive from a woman between 35 and 50 years old with acute or convalescent COVID-19.

This clone has just one count. This chain uses TRBV3-1 (or the pseudogene TRBV3-2) with TRBJ2-3; a possible D gene is TRBD2 (6 bases). CDR3 length: 16 amino acids. Germline-derived CDR1 and CDR2 are LGHDT and YNNKEL (reference sequence). V lost 4 bases to trimming and J lost 4 bases, with 18 bases between them. The CDR3 sequence: CASSPRGRLGSDTQYF. Written as DNA, the CDR3 is TGTGCCAGCAGCCCCCGGGGACGACTAGGGTCAGATACGCAGTATTTT.

This clone was seen at least ten times. This chain connects TRBV10-3 to TRBJ1-2; 8 bases map to TRBD1. Looked up from germline, CDR1 is ENHRY and CDR2 is SYGVKD. The junction had 9 bases not matched to a gene; V was cut back by 3 bases and J by 6 bases. The CDR3 covers 15 residues. The CDR3 spells CAISDITGGIHGYTF. The CDR3 nucleotides are TGTGCCATCAGTGATATCACAGGGGGGATCCATGGCTACACCTTC.

The rearrangement links TRBV19 to TRBJ2-1; 7 bases align to TRBD1. Per the germline V gene, CDR1 is LNHDA and CDR2 is SQIVND (reference sequence). Germline trimming cut 4 bases from V and 7 bases from J; bases unmatched to any gene: 4. This CDR3 is 13 amino acids long. CDR3 DNA sequence: TGTGCCAGTAGTAGGACAGGCATTAATGAGCAGTTCTTC. Translation gives CASSRTGINEQFF.

The CDR3 loop reads CASSIRDRGTEAFF. CDR3 nucleotides: TGTGCCAGTAGTATAAGGGACAGGGGCACTGAAGCTTTCTTT. The chain links TRBV19 to TRBJ1-1, with 10 bases that match TRBD1. The germline V gene encodes CDR1 LNHDA and CDR2 SQIVND (reference sequence). CDR3 length equals 14 residues. J gave up 4 bases and V 2 bases, and 1 base lay outside the gene matches.

This clone was recorded only once. The V and J genes are TRBV9 and TRBJ2-1; D may be TRBD1 (5 bases). Germline lookup yields CDR1 SGDLS and CDR2 YYNGEE. Trimming took off 4 bases at V and 8 bases at J, with 19 bases between the two ends. The CDR3 loop spans 15 amino acids. The CDR3 reads CASSPQVRTNDEQFF. Here the CDR3 DNA reads TGTGCCAGCAGCCCCCAAGTTAGGACAAATGATGAGCAGTTCTTC.

The chain uses TRBV4-2 and TRBJ2-7; TRBD2 aligns across 10 bases. Germline loops: CDR1 LGHNA, CDR2 YNFKEQ. This CDR3 comprises 18 residues. Unmatched junction bases numbered 10, after V lost 0 bases and J lost 2 bases. CDR3 sequence: CASSQEGASGSWTYEQYF. The CDR3 nucleotides read TGTGCCAGCAGCCAAGAGGGGGCTAGCGGGAGCTGGACCTACGAGCAGTACTTC.

This chain uses TRBV11-3 with TRBJ2-3, with 9 bases fitting TRBD2. The CDR3 is 17 amino acids. From germline, CDR1 is SGHNT and CDR2 YENEEA. With 1 base clipped from V and 3 bases from J, the junction kept 8 bases outside the gene matches. CDR3 bases: TGTGCCAGCAGCTTAGCCTCTAGCGGGAATCGTACAGATACGCAGTATTTT. This translates into CASSLASSGNRTDTQYF.

This clone was detected once. The chain is built from TRBV19 and TRBJ2-7, with TRBD1 matching 9 bases. J gave up 4 bases and V 4 bases, and 2 bases lay outside the gene matches. The V gene's germline CDR1 is LNHDA and CDR2 SQIVND (reference sequence). There are 13 residues in the CDR3. CDR3: CASSKDRGYEQYF. The CDR3 DNA follows: TGTGCCAGTAGTAAGGACAGGGGATACGAGCAGTACTTC.

The chain employs TRBV20-1 and TRBJ2-5; TRBD2 matches at 7 bases. CDR3 length: 12 amino acids. Per germline, CDR1 DFQATT and CDR2 SNEGSKA (reference sequence). V shed 3 bases, J shed 5 bases, and the junction held 3 bases outside the gene matches. The CDR3 loop reads CSASGEGETQYF. In nucleotides, the CDR3 is TGCAGTGCTAGTGGGGAGGGGGAGACCCAGTACTTC.

This clone was detected a few times. The V gene is TRBV19, the J gene TRBJ2-7, with TRBD2 identical over 11 bases. After removal of 9 bases from V and 3 bases from J, the junction contained 1 base not matched to a gene. In germline, CDR1 is LNHDA, CDR2 SQIVND (reference sequence). The CDR3 consists of 12 residues. The CDR3 region is CASGTSGYEQYF. CDR3 nucleotide sequence: TGTGCCAGCGGGACTAGCGGCTACGAGCAGTACTTC.

This clone came up once. Compared with germline, one end of the junction differs, possibly owing to a read error. Different DNA sequences within this sample yield the same CDR3. The chain uses TRBV5-8 and TRBJ1-1; TRBD1 matches at 10 bases. Germline CDR1 reads SGHTS; CDR2 reads YDEGEE. The CDR3 consists of 15 residues. The CDR3 reads CASSFRDRGGTEAFF. In DNA form, the CDR3 reads TGTGCCAGCAGCTTCCGGGACAGGGGAGGGACTGAAGCCTTCTTT. The entire variable domain, with the rest obtained from reference TRBV5-8 and TRBJ1-1, is as follows: EAGVTQSPTHLIKTRGQQATLRCSPISGHTSVYWYQQALGLGLQFLLWYDEGEERNRGNFPPRFSGRQFPNYSSELNVNALELEDSALYLCASSFRDRGGTEAFFGQGTRLTVV.

The chain uses TRBV4-1 and TRBJ2-4, with D hard to call. V was trimmed by 0 bases and J by 3 bases, leaving 12 bases between them. This CDR3 is 16 amino acids long. The V gene's germline CDR1 is MGHRA and CDR2 YSYEKL. CDR3 DNA sequence: TGCGCCAGCAGCCAAGATCATGGTACAGTCAAAAACATTCAGTACTTC. Translation: CASSQDHGTVKNIQYF.

The V and J genes are TRBV29-1 and TRBJ2-7; TRBD2 agrees at 8 bases. V gave up 0 bases and J gave up 1 base; unmatched junction bases: 5. The CDR3 spans 15 residues. The germline V gene has CDR1 SQVTM and CDR2 ANQGSEA. The CDR3 spells CSVEDSTSVSYEQYF. CDR3 DNA sequence: TGCAGCGTTGAAGATTCGACTAGCGTGTCCTACGAGCAGTACTTC.

The rearrangement joins TRBV11-2 to TRBJ1-5, with D tentatively TRBD1 (5 bases). The CDR3 extends over 16 amino acids. Germline lookup yields CDR1 SGHAT and CDR2 FQNNGV. V was shortened by 2 bases and J by 2 bases, with 13 bases between the two germline ends. CDR3 DNA sequence: TGTGCCAGCAGCTTATGGGGGGGATCGGGCAATCAGCCCCAGCATTTT. This translates into CASSLWGGSGNQPQHF. Full variable domain (outside the CDR3, taken from reference TRBV11-2 and TRBJ1-5): EAGVAQSPRYKIIEKRQSVAFWCNPISGHATLYWYQQILGQGPKLLIQFQNNGVVDDSQLPKDRFSAERLKGVDSTLKIQPAKLEDSAVYLCASSLWGGSGNQPQHFGDGTRLSIL.

The V call is TRBV7-2, the J call TRBJ2-1; 10 bases are shared with TRBD2. This CDR3 contains 15 residues. The junction had 6 bases not matched to a gene; V was cut back by 8 bases and J by 2 bases. CDR1 is SGHTA, CDR2 FQGNSA, per germline. CDR3 in DNA: TGTGCCAGCGCGCAGGGGACTAGCGCCTACAATGAGCAGTTCTTC. Translation: CASAQGTSAYNEQFF.

V usage is TRBV19 and J usage is TRBJ2-3; TRBD1 aligns across 10 bases. CDR1 and CDR2 (germline): LNHDA, SQIVND (reference sequence). The V gene end was trimmed by 2 bases and the J gene end by 6 bases; junction bases not matched to a gene: 8. The CDR3 totals 16 residues. The CDR3 DNA is TGTGCCAGTAGTATAAGAAGGGACAGGGGTTCCGATACGCAGTATTTT. It yields the protein CASSIRRDRGSDTQYF.

CDR3 sequence: CASSPGLADSYNEQFF. In DNA, the CDR3 is TGTGCCAGCAGCCCCGGACTAGCGGATTCCTACAATGAGCAGTTCTTC. V usage is TRBV5-6 and J usage is TRBJ2-1; TRBD2 aligns across 10 bases. With 4 bases clipped from V and 1 base from J, the junction kept 5 bases outside the gene matches. The CDR3 covers 16 residues. From germline, CDR1 is SGHDT and CDR2 YYEEEE.

This clone has just a few counts. CDR3 region: CASSQLLRGGRDEQFF. DNA of the CDR3: TGTGCCAGCAGCCAGCTTTTGCGGGGGGGCCGGGATGAGCAGTTCTTC. The genes are TRBV5-6 and TRBJ2-1; 9 nucleotides line up with TRBD2. Per the germline V gene, CDR1 is SGHDT and CDR2 is YYEEEE. The length of the CDR3 is 16 residues. V shed 4 bases and J 8 bases; nucleotides not matched to a gene: 13. Full variable domain (rest looked up from reference TRBV5-6 and TRBJ2-1): DAGVTQSPTHLIKTRGQQVTLRCSPKSGHDTVSWYQQALGQGPQFIFQYYEEEERQRGNFPDRFSGHQFPNYSSELNVNALLLGDSALYLCASSQLLRGGRDEQFFGPGTRLTVL.

The chain combines TRBV4-3 with TRBJ2-7; 8 bases agree with TRBD1. Germline CDR1 and CDR2: LGHNA and YSLEER. The J segment lost 1 base and the V segment lost 0 bases, leaving 8 bases of the junction unmatched. This CDR3 region has 17 residues. CDR3 loop: CASSQDVDRGCSYEQYF. CDR3 coding DNA: TGCGCCAGCAGCCAAGATGTTGACAGGGGTTGTTCCTACGAGCAGTACTTC.

This clone appeared a few times. In DNA form, the CDR3 reads TGTGCCAGCAGCAGACCTAGCGGTAGGACAGATACGCAGTATTTT. Translated, it gives CASSRPSGRTDTQYF. The genes are TRBV5-6 and TRBJ2-3; 7 bases are a match to TRBD2. The CDR3 covers 15 residues. V dropped 4 bases and J dropped 3; count of bases not matched to a gene: 8. CDR1 is SGHDT, CDR2 YYEEEE, per germline. The variable domain in full, with the rest retrieved from reference TRBV5-6 and TRBJ2-3, is DAGVTQSPTHLIKTRGQQVTLRCSPKSGHDTVSWYQQALGQGPQFIFQYYEEEERQRGNFPDRFSGHQFPNYSSELNVNALLLGDSALYLCASSRPSGRTDTQYFGPGTRLTVL.

A few counts support this clone. The chain employs TRBV11-2 and TRBJ2-3, with TRBD1 identical over 9 bases. Germline V gene sequence: CDR1 SGHAT, CDR2 FQNNGV. The CDR3 sequence is 15 residues long. Trimming took 3 bases from V and 4 from J; bases not matched to a gene: 5. The CDR3: CASSFTRQGADTQYF. The CDR3 region has the DNA TGTGCCAGCAGCTTTACGAGACAGGGGGCAGATACGCAGTATTTT.

This rearrangement joins TRBV5-6 to TRBJ2-5; possibly TRBD2 for D (7 bases). Germline CDR1 reads SGHDT; CDR2 reads YYEEEE. V was cut by 3 bases and J by 2 bases, with 17 bases left in between. This CDR3 region has 16 residues. This chain's CDR3 is CASSWGLAASQETQYF. Here the CDR3 DNA reads TGTGCCAGCAGCTGGGGGCTAGCGGCCTCTCAAGAGACCCAGTACTTC.